The source of this T cell receptor beta chain is a study of a mutant IDH1 vaccine in newly diagnosed glioma. The wider study: Males made up about 62% and females roughly 38% of treated patients, whose mean age was 40.4 years. The earlier regimen, radiotherapy, temozolomide, or both, was most often both.

Germline V gene data show CDR1 as MGHRA and CDR2 as YSYEKL. The V gene end was trimmed by 3 bases and the J gene end by 4 bases; junction bases not matched to a gene: 8. The CDR3 is 16 amino acids. Time point denoted: baseline, week 1 (first vaccination visit). Treatment in this sample: pre-vaccination baseline after standard-of-care therapy. Clones were read by immunoSEQ multiplex PCR, and TCRdb kept only the in-frame ones, dropping some. This table holds about 51,000 clones, 65% to 80% found once. Here the sequenced sample was PBMCs, taken from a glioma patient treated with radiotherapy, temozolomide or both. The V call is TRBV4-1, the J call TRBJ2-5; 10 nucleotides match TRBD2. The sequence was obtained from a woman in her forties with glioma. Here the CDR3 reads CASSHPAGGRGETQYF. Written as DNA, the CDR3 is TGCGCCAGCAGCCACCCAGCGGGGGGGCGGGGAGAGACCCAGTACTTC.